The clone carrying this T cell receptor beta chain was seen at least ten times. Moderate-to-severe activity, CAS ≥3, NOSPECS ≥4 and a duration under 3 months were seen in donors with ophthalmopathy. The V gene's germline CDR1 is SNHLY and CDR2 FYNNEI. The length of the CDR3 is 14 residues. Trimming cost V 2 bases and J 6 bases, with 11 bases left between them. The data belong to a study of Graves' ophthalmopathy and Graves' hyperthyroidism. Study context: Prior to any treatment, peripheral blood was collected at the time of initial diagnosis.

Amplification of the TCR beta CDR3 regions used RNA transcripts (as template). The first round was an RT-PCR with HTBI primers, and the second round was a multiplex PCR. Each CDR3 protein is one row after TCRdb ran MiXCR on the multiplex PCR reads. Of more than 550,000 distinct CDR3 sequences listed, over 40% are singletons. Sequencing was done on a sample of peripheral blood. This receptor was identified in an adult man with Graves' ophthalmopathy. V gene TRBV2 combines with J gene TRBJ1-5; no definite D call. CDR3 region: CASSESQRGQPQHF. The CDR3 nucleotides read TGTGCCAGCAGTGAATCCCAGAGAGGTCAGCCCCAGCATTTT.